The entry below gives a single T cell receptor beta chain sequence along with its context. Some clones are missing from TCRdb's copy, which holds only in-frame ones; the method was immunoSEQ multiplex PCR. The sample consists of around 250,000 clones, 85% to 90% of them appearing once. The data derive from a study of blood T cell repertoires in COVID-19. The clonotype was recovered from a woman in her 70s with active or convalescent COVID-19. The material sequenced was peripheral blood.

The CDR3 region has the DNA TGCGCCAGCAGTGGGGGACAGGGTAAAGGAGCTGAAGCTTTCTTT. It is translated as CASSGGQGKGAEAFF. This chain connects TRBV10-1 to TRBJ1-1, with 9 bases aligning to TRBD1. The V and J ends lost 4 bases and 6 bases, in that order; junction bases with no gene match: 9. CDR1 is WNHNN and CDR2 is SYGVQD in the germline V gene (reference sequence). The CDR3 extends over 15 amino acids.